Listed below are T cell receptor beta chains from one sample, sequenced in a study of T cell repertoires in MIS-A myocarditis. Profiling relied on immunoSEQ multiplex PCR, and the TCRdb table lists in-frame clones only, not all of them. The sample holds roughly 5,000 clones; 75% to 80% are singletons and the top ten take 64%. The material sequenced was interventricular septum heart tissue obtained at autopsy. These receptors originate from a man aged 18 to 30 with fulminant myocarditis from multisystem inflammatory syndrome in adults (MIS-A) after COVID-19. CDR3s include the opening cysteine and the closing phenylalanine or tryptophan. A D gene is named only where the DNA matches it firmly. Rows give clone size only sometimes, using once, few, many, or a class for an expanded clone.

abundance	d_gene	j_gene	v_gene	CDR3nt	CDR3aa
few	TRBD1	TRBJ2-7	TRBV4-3	TGCGCCAGCAGCCAAGGGACAGGCTTCTACGAGCAGTACTTC	CASSQGTGFYEQYF
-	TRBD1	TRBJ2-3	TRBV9	TGTGCCAGCAGCGTAGAGGGACAGGAGAGCACAGATACGCAGTATTTT	CASSVEGQESTDTQYF
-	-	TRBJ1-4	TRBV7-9	TGTGCCAGCAGCTTAGTGGGCGGAACTAATGAAAAACTGTTTTTT	CASSLVGGTNEKLFF
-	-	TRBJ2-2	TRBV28	TGTGCCAGCAGTTTATTGCAGCTAAACACCGGGGAGCTGTTTTTT	CASSLLQLNTGELFF
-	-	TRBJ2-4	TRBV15	TGTGCCACCAGCAGTCCCTTGGACGGATTAGCCAAAAACATTCAGTACTTC	CATSSPLDGLAKNIQYF
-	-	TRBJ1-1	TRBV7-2	TGTGCCAGCAGCGTTGACAGTTTCATGAACACTGAAGCTTTCTTT	CASSVDSFMNTEAFF
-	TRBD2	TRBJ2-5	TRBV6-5	TGTGCTAGCACCGGGGGGGGCAGTTGGACCCAGTACTTC	CASTGGGSWTQYF
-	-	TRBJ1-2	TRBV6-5	TGTGCCATCCAGGAGGACGACTATGGCTACACCTTC	CAIQEDDYGYTF
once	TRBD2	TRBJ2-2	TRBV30	TGTGCCTGGAGTCACTCCGGGACTACCGAACCCGGGGAGCTGTTTTTT	CAWSHSGTTEPGELFF
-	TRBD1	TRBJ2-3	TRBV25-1	TGTGCCAGCAGCTCGCAGGGGGTTACGCAGTATTTT	CASSSQGVTQYF
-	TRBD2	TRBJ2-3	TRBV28	TGTGCCAGCAGTTCCACCCTAGCGGCTAGCACAGATACGCAGTATTTT	CASSSTLAASTDTQYF
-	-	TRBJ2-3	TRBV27	TGTGCCAGCAGTTTACTACCTAGCACAGATACGCAGTATTTT	CASSLLPSTDTQYF
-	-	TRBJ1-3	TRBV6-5	TGTGCCAGCATCTGGGGGGCAGGAAACACCATATATTTT	CASIWGAGNTIYF
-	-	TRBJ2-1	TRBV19	TGTGCCAGTCGCGGGTGGGGGTCCTACAATGAGCAGTTCTTC	CASRGWGSYNEQFF
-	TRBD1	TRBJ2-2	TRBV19	TGTGCCAGTAGGCCGGGACAGTTCACCGGGGAGCTGTTTTTT	CASRPGQFTGELFF
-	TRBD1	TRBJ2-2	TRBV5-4	TGTGCCAGCAGCAGAAACCGACAGGGGGGAACCGGGGAGCTGTTTTTT	CASSRNRQGGTGELFF
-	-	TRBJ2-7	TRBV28	TGTGCCAGCAGTTTATTTGGGACGGGACACTACGAGCAGTACTTC	CASSLFGTGHYEQYF
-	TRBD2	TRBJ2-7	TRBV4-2	TGTGCCAGCAGCCCGTCCGTGGGACTAGCGGGCCACGAGCAGTACTTC	CASSPSVGLAGHEQYF
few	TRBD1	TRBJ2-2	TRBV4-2	TGTGCCAGCAGCCTGGGACAGGGACGGGGGGCCGGGGAGCTGTTTTTT	CASSLGQGRGAGELFF
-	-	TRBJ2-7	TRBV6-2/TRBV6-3	TGTGCCAGCAGTTATTGGGGAGCGCAGTACTTC	CASSYWGAQYF
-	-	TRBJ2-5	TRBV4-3	TGCGCCAGCAGCCAAGATCTTATAGGACTTCGGGTCGGGCCAGAGACCCAGTACTTC	CASSQDLIGLRVGPETQYF
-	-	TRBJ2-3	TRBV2	TGTGCCAGCCGATCTGGAGATACGCAGTATTTT	CASRSGDTQYF
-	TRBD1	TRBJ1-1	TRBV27	TGTGCCAGCAGTCCACTTACAGGGGGGGGCACTGAAGCTTTCTTT	CASSPLTGGGTEAFF
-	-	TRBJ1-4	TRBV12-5	TGTGCTAGTGGTTTGGTACAGGAGGGGGGGGCCGCCAAGGTAAAACTGTTTTTT	CASGLVQEGGAAKVKLFF
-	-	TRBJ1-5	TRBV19	TGTGCCAGTAGTCTCAACAATCAGCCCCAGCATTTT	CASSLNNQPQHF
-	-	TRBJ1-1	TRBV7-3	TGTGCCAGCAGCTCACCAGGGATGAACACTGAAGCTTTCTTT	CASSSPGMNTEAFF
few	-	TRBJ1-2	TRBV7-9	TGTGCCAGCAGCTTAGGTGCAGGATACGGCTACACCTTC	CASSLGAGYGYTF
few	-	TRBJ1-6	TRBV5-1	TGCGCCAGCAGCTTGGGGACAGCTTATTCACCCCTCCACTTT	CASSLGTAYSPLHF
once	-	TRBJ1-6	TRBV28	TGTGCCAGCTCGGGACACCGTAATTCACCCCTCCACTTT	CASSGHRNSPLHF
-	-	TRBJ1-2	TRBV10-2	TGCGCCAGCAGTGAGCCTCAGAACGGCCTGGACTATGGCTACACCTTC	CASSEPQNGLDYGYTF
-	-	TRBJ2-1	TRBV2	TGTGCCAGCCATCATTGGGGAAGCTACAATGAGCAGTTCTTC	CASHHWGSYNEQFF
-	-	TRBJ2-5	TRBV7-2	TGTGCCAGCAGCTATTACCCGACAGAGACCCAGTACTTC	CASSYYPTETQYF
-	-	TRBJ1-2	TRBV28	TGTGCCAGCAGCTCCACATGGACTTTCCACACCTTC	CASSSTWTFHTF
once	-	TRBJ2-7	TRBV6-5	TGTGCCAGCAGGGAGGTTAGCGTTAACGAGCAGTACTTC	CASREVSVNEQYF
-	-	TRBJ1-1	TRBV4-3	TGCGCCAGCAGCCAAGGGCGGGCGTACACTGAAGCTTTCTTT	CASSQGRAYTEAFF
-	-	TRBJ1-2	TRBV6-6	TGTGCCAGCAGTCCGGGACAATTTTTCTCTGGCTACACCTTC	CASSPGQFFSGYTF
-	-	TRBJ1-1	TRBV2	TGTGCCAGCAGTGAAAGGAGCACTGAAGCTTTCTTT	CASSERSTEAFF
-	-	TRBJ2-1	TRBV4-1	TGCGCCAGCAGCCACACTCTCGTGGCGCGAGCGGGTACCTACAATGAGCAGTTCTTC	CASSHTLVARAGTYNEQFF
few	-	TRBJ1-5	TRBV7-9	TGTGCCAGCAGCTTAAACAATCAGCCCCAGCATTTT	CASSLNNQPQHF
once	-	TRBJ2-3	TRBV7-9	TGTGCCAGCAGCTTAGGTACAGATACGCAGTATTTT	CASSLGTDTQYF
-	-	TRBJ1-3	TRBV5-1	TGCGCCAGCAGCGGCGGGGGCTCTGGAAACACCATATATTTT	CASSGGGSGNTIYF
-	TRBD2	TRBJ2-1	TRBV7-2	TGTGCCAGCAGCGTCGAGCGGGGGGGATACAATGAGCAGTTCTTC	CASSVERGGYNEQFF
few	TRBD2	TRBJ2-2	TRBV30	TGTGCCTGGATCCTCTTCCCGAGGGAGGGCACCGGGGAGCTGTTTTTT	CAWILFPREGTGELFF
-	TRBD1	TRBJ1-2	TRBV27	TGTGCCAGCAGTTTTTATTCCACCTCAACGGACAGGGCCTATGGCTACACCTTC	CASSFYSTSTDRAYGYTF
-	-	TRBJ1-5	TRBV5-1	TGCGCCAGCAGCTTGGCAGTGGGGGATCAGCCCCAGCATTTT	CASSLAVGDQPQHF
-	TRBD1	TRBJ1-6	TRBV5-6	TGTGCCAGCAGCTTTACCGGGACAGGGGAATCACCCCTCCACTTT	CASSFTGTGESPLHF